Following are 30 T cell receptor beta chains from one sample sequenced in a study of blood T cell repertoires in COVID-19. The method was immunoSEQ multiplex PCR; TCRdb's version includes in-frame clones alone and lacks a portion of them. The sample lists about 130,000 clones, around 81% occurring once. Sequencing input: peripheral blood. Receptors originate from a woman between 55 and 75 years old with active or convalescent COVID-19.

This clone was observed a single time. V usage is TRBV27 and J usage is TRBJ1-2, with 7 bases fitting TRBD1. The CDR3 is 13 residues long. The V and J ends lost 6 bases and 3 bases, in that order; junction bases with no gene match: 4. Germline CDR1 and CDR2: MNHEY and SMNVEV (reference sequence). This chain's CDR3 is CASRRDSDYGYTF. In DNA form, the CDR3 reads TGTGCCAGCAGGCGGGACAGCGACTATGGCTACACCTTC.

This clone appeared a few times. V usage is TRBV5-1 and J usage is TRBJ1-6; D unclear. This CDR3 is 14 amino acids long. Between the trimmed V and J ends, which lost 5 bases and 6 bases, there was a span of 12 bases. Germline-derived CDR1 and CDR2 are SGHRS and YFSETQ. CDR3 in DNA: TGCGCCAGCAGTTCTATCCCGATTAATTCACCCCTCCACTTT. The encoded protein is CASSSIPINSPLHF.

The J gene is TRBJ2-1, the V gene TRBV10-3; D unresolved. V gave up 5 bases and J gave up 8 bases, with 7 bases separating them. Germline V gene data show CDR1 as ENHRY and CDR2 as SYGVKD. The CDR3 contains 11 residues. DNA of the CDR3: TGTGCCATCAGTCCAGATCATGAGCAGTTCTTC. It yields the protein CAISPDHEQFF.

The CDR3 region is CASRRGGANQPQHF. The CDR3 bases are TGTGCCAGCAGGCGGGGGGGGGCTAATCAGCCCCAGCATTTT. The genes are TRBV2 and TRBJ1-5; possible D gene TRBD1, 6 bases. The length of the CDR3 is 14 residues. Trimming stripped 6 bases from V and 4 bases from J, with 13 bases between. CDR1 and CDR2 (germline): SNHLY, FYNNEI.

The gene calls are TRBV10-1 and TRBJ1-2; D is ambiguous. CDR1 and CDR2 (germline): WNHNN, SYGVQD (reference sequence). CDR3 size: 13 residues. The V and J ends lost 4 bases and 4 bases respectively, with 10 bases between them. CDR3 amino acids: CASSAGSSYGYTF. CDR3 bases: TGCGCCAGCAGTGCCGGGTCTTCCTATGGCTACACCTTC.

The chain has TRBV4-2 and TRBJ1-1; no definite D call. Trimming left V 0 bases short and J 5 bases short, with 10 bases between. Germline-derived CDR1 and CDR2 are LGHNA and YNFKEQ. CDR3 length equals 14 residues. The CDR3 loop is CASSQEAGRTEAFF. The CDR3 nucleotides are TGTGCCAGCAGCCAAGAAGCCGGGAGGACTGAAGCTTTCTTT.

The CDR3 DNA follows: TGTGCCAGCAGCCAAAGACGAGCGGGGGGGAGGGATACGCAGTATTTT. Translated, it gives CASSQRRAGGRDTQYF. This chain links TRBV4-2 with TRBJ2-3; 10 positions agree with TRBD2. Germline values: CDR1 LGHNA, CDR2 YNFKEQ. There are 16 residues in the CDR3. Trimming cost V 2 bases and J 6 bases; bases outside gene matches: 8.

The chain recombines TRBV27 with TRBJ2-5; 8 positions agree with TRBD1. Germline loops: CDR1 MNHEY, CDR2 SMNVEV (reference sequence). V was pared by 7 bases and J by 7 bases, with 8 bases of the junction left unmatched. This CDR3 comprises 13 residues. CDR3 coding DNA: TGTGCCAGCAACCCGACAGGGGATGGGACCCAGTACTTC. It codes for CASNPTGDGTQYF.

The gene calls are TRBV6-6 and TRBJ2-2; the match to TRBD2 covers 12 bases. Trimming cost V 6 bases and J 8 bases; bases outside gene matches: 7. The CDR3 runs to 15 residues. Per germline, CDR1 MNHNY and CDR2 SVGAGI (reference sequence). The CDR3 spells CASSRGLAGSGELFF. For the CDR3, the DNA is TGTGCCAGCAGCCGTGGACTAGCGGGATCTGGGGAGCTGTTTTTT.

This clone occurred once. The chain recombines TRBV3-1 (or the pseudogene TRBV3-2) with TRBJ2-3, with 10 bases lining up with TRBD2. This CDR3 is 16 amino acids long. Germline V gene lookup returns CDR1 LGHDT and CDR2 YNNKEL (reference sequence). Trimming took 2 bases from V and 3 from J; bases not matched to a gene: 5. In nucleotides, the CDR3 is TGTGCCAGCAGCCAACTAGCGGGGGTGGGAACAGATACGCAGTATTTT. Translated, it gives CASSQLAGVGTDTQYF.

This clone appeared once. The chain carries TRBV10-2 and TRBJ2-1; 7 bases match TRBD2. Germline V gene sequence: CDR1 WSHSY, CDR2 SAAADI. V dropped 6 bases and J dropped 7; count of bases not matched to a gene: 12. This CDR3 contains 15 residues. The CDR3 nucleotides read TGCGCCAGCAGCGAAATAGCGGGCCGGCAGAATGAGCAGTTCTTC. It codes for CASSEIAGRQNEQFF.

CDR3 coding DNA: TGTGCCAGCAGCTTAGTCCCGGGACTAGCGTCAGATACGCAGTATTTT. Its protein is CASSLVPGLASDTQYF. The gene calls are TRBV11-2 and TRBJ2-3; TRBD2 matches 10 bases. V was clipped by 1 base and J by 4 bases; unmatched bases: 5. The CDR3 runs 16 residues. In germline, CDR1 is SGHAT, CDR2 FQNNGV.

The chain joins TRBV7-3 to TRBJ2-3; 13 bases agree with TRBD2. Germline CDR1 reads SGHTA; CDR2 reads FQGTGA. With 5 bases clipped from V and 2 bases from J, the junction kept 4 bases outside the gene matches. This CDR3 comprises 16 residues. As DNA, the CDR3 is TGTGCCAGCAGCACCGGGACTAGCGGGACCACAGATACGCAGTATTTT. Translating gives CASSTGTSGTTDTQYF.

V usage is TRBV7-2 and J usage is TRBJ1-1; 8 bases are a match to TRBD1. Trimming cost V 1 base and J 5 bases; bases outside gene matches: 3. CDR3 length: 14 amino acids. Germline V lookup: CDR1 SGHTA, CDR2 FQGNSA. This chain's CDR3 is CASSLDRGGTEAFF. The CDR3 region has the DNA TGTGCCAGCAGCTTAGACAGGGGGGGGACTGAAGCTTTCTTT.

The CDR3 spells CATSGGLAGPPYEQYF. The CDR3 coding sequence is TGTGCCACCAGCGGGGGACTAGCGGGACCTCCCTACGAGCAGTACTTC. The V gene is TRBV15, the J gene TRBJ2-7; 13 bases map to TRBD2. The CDR3 has 16 amino acids. Germline trimming cut 5 bases from V and 2 bases from J; bases unmatched to any gene: 6. Germline lookup yields CDR1 LNHNV and CDR2 YYDKDF (reference sequence).

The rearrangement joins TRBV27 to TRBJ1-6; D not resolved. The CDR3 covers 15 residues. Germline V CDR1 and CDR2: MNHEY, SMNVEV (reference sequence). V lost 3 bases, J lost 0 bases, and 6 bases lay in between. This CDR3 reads CASSFESSYNSPLHF. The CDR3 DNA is TGTGCCAGCAGTTTCGAGAGCTCCTATAATTCACCCCTCCACTTT.

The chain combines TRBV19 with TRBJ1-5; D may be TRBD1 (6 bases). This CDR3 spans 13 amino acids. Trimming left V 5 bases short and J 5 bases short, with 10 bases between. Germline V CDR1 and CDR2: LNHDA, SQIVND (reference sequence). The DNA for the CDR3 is TGTGCCAGTAGTGACAGGCAGTATCAGCCCCAGCATTTT. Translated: CASSDRQYQPQHF.

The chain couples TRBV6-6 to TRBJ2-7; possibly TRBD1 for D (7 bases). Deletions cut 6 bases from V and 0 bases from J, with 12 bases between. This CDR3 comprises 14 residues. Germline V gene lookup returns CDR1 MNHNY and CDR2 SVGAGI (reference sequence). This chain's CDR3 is CASRQGGSSYEQYV. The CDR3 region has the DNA TGTGCCAGCAGGCAGGGGGGCTCCTCCTACGAGCAGTACGTC.

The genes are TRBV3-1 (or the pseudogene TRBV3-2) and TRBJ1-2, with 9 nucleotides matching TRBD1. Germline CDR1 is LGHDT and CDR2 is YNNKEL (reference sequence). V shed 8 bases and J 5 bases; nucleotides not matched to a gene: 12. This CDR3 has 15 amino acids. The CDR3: CASRGTGSLLYGYTF. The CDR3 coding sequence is TGTGCCAGCCGCGGGACAGGGTCCCTTTTGTATGGCTACACCTTC.

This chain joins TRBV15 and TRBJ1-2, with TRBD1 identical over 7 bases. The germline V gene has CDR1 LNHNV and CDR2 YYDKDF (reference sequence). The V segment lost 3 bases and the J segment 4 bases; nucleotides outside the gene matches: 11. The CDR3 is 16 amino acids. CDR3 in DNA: TGTGCCACCAGCAGGGGGGAGGACAGGTCCCTCTATGGCTACACCTTC. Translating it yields CATSRGEDRSLYGYTF.

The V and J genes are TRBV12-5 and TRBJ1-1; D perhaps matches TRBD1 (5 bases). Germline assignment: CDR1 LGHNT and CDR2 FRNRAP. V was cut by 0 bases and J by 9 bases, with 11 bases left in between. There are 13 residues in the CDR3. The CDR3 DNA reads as TGTGCTAGTGGTTTGGTAGGGGCAGGCCAAGCTTTCTTT. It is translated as CASGLVGAGQAFF.

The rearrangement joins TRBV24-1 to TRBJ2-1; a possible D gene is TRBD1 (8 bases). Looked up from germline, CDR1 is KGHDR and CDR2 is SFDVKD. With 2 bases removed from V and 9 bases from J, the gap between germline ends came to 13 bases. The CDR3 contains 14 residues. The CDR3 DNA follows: TGTGCCACCAGTGATTCTACAGGGGGGGGTGAGCAGTTCTTC. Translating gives CATSDSTGGGEQFF.

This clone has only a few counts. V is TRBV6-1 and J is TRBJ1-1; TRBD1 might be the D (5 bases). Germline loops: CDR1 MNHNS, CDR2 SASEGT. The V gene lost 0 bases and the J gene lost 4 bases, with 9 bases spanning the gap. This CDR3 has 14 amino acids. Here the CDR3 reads CASSEARVGTEAFF. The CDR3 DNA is TGTGCCAGCAGTGAAGCCAGGGTGGGCACTGAAGCTTTCTTT.

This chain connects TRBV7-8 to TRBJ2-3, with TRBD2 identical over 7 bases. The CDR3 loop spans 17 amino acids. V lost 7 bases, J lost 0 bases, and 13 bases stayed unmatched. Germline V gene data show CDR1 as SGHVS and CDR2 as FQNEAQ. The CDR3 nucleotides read TGTGCCAGCATCCCATGGACCTCGGGGGGTAGCACAGATACGCAGTATTTT. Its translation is CASIPWTSGGSTDTQYF. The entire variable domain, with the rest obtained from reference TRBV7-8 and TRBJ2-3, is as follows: GAGVSQSPRYKVAKRGQDVALRCDPISGHVSLFWYQQALGQGPEFLTYFQNEAQLDKSGLPSDRFFAERPEGSVSTLKIQRTQQEDSAVYLCASIPWTSGGSTDTQYFGPGTRLTVL.

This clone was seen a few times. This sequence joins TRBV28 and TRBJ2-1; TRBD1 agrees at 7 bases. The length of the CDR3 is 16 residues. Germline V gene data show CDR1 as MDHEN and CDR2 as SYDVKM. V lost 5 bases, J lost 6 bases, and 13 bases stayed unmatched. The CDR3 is CASSAPDREKVNEQFF. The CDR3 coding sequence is TGTGCCAGCAGTGCCCCTGACAGGGAGAAGGTCAATGAGCAGTTCTTC.

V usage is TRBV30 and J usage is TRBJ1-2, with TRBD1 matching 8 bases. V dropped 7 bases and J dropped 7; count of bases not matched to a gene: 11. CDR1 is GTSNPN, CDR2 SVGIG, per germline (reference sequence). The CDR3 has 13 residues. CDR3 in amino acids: CASGAGGAGGYTF. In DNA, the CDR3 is TGTGCCTCGGGGGCAGGGGGCGCGGGTGGCTACACCTTC.

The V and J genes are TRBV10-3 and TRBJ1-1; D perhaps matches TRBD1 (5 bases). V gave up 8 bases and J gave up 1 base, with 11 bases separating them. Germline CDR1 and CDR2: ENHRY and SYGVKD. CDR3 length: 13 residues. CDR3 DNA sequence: TGTGCCATCCGGCCGGACACGAACACTGAAGCTTTCTTT. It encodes CAIRPDTNTEAFF.

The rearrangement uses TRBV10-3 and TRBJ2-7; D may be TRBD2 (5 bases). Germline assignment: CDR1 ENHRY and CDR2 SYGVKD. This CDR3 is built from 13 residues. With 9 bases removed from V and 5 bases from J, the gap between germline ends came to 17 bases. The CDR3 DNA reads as TGTGCCATTTCGTTCGGAGGCCGCGACGAGCAGTACTTC. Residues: CAISFGGRDEQYF.

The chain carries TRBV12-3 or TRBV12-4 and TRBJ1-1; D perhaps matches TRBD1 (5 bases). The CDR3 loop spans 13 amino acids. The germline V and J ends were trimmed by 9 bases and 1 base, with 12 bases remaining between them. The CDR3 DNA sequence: TGTGCCAGTCGCCAAACAGGGAACACTGAAGCTTTCTTT. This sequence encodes CASRQTGNTEAFF.

CDR3: CASTEQGLAGNEQYF. CDR3 coding DNA: TGTGCCAGCACCGAACAGGGACTAGCGGGAAACGAGCAGTACTTC. V and J are TRBV7-2 and TRBJ2-7; TRBD2 aligns across 13 bases. The germline V gene has CDR1 SGHTA and CDR2 FQGNSA. This CDR3 region has 15 residues. J lost 5 bases, V lost 7 bases, and 8 bases had no gene match.